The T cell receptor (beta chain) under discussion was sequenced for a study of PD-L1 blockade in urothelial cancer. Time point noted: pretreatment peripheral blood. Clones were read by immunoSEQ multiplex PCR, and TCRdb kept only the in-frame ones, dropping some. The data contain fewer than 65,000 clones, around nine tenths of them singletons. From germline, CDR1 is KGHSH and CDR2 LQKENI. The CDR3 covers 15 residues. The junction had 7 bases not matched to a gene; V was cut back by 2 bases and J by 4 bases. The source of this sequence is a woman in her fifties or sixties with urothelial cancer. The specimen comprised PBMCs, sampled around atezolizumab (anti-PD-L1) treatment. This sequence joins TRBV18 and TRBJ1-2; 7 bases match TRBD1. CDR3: CASSPSGTESYGYTF. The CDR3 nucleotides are TGTGCCAGCTCACCATCCGGGACAGAGAGCTATGGCTACACCTTC.